These T cell receptor beta chains were read from a single sample in a study of blood T cell repertoires in COVID-19. Repertoires were generated with immunoSEQ multiplex PCR, while TCRdb's copy carries only in-frame clones and drops some. The sample includes some 320,000 clones, roughly 91% of them seen just once. The sequenced material came from PBMCs or T cells enriched from blood (not recorded which). The receptors stem from a woman in her 50s who had been exposed to COVID-19. Each CDR3 is given with its conserved first and last residue. The order of the fields is V gene, J gene, clone size, D gene, CDR3 protein, CDR3 DNA. A D gene is named only where the DNA matches it firmly. A clone size is listed for some rows: how often the clone was seen (once, few, many), or a class if it is expanded.

v_gene: TRBV5-4; j_gene: TRBJ1-2; abundance: -; d_gene: -; CDR3aa: CASSLEGVGGYTF; CDR3nt: TGTGCCAGCAGCTTGGAGGGGGTAGGTGGCTACACCTTC
v_gene: TRBV27; j_gene: TRBJ1-4; abundance: once; d_gene: -; CDR3aa: CASSLRWSANEKLFF; CDR3nt: TGTGCCAGCAGTTTAAGATGGTCAGCTAATGAAAAACTGTTTTTT
v_gene: TRBV5-1; j_gene: TRBJ1-6; abundance: -; d_gene: -; CDR3aa: CASKAGSPISGNLHF; CDR3nt: TGCGCCAGCAAGGCAGGGTCCCCAATTTCAGGAAACCTCCACTTT
v_gene: TRBV5-6; j_gene: TRBJ1-6; abundance: -; d_gene: -; CDR3aa: CASTASRLNSPLHF; CDR3nt: TGTGCCAGCACCGCTTCGCGTCTGAATTCACCCCTCCACTTT
v_gene: TRBV28; j_gene: TRBJ1-2; abundance: -; d_gene: -; CDR3aa: CASSFGQGNYGYTF; CDR3nt: TGTGCCAGCAGTTTTGGACAAGGAAACTATGGCTACACCTTC
v_gene: TRBV6-1; j_gene: TRBJ1-1; abundance: -; d_gene: -; CDR3aa: CASSEYWRQMNTEAFF; CDR3nt: TGTGCCAGCAGTGAATATTGGAGACAGATGAACACTGAAGCTTTCTTT
v_gene: TRBV19; j_gene: TRBJ2-7; abundance: -; d_gene: -; CDR3aa: CASSPTGYEQYF; CDR3nt: TGTGCCAGTAGCCCCACGGGGTACGAGCAGTACTTC
v_gene: TRBV5-1; j_gene: TRBJ2-2; abundance: few; d_gene: -; CDR3aa: CASSRFDNPGTGELFF; CDR3nt: TGCGCCAGCAGCCGGTTTGATAATCCGGGCACCGGGGAGCTGTTTTTT
v_gene: TRBV7-2; j_gene: TRBJ2-5; abundance: -; d_gene: TRBD2; CDR3aa: CASSPRAGGAETQYF; CDR3nt: TGTGCCAGCAGCCCGAGGGCGGGGGGGGCGGAGACCCAGTACTTC
v_gene: TRBV7-2; j_gene: TRBJ1-6; abundance: -; d_gene: -; CDR3aa: CASSLGSPGQKNSPLHF; CDR3nt: TGTGCCAGCAGCTTAGGGTCGCCGGGACAAAAGAATTCACCCCTCCACTTT
v_gene: TRBV5-1; j_gene: TRBJ2-1; abundance: -; d_gene: TRBD1; CDR3aa: CASTQGAGNNEQFF; CDR3nt: TGCGCCAGCACCCAGGGGGCGGGTAACAATGAGCAGTTCTTC
v_gene: TRBV9; j_gene: TRBJ1-2; abundance: once; d_gene: -; CDR3aa: CASSVEPGVGYGYTF; CDR3nt: TGTGCCAGCAGCGTAGAGCCAGGGGTGGGCTATGGCTACACCTTC
v_gene: TRBV4-1; j_gene: TRBJ1-5; abundance: -; d_gene: -; CDR3aa: CASSQVGGNQPQHF; CDR3nt: TGCGCCAGCAGCCAAGTTGGAGGCAATCAGCCCCAGCATTTT
v_gene: TRBV18; j_gene: TRBJ2-2; abundance: -; d_gene: -; CDR3aa: CASSPRNSAQSPGELFF; CDR3nt: TGTGCCAGCTCACCACGAAATTCCGCACAGTCCCCCGGGGAGCTGTTTTTT
v_gene: TRBV4-1; j_gene: TRBJ1-2; abundance: -; d_gene: -; CDR3aa: CASSREQGYGYTF; CDR3nt: TGCGCCAGCAGCCGGGAACAGGGCTATGGCTACACCTTC
v_gene: TRBV28; j_gene: TRBJ2-5; abundance: -; d_gene: -; CDR3aa: CASSRTVLRTQYF; CDR3nt: TGTGCCAGCAGTCGGACAGTCCTAAGGACCCAGTACTTC
v_gene: TRBV7-2; j_gene: TRBJ2-6; abundance: few; d_gene: -; CDR3aa: CASSLVQTSGANVLTF; CDR3nt: TGTGCCAGCAGCTTAGTACAGACCTCTGGGGCCAACGTCCTGACTTTC
v_gene: TRBV5-6; j_gene: TRBJ2-4; abundance: once; d_gene: TRBD1; CDR3aa: CASSSPGQGRSFAKNIQYF; CDR3nt: TGTGCCAGCAGCTCTCCGGGACAGGGAAGATCCTTTGCCAAAAACATTCAGTACTTC
v_gene: TRBV28; j_gene: TRBJ1-6; abundance: once; d_gene: -; CDR3aa: CASSSSNSPLHF; CDR3nt: TGTGCCAGCAGTTCCTCTAATTCACCCCTCCACTTT
v_gene: TRBV10-3; j_gene: TRBJ2-7; abundance: -; d_gene: -; CDR3aa: CAISELAKDPYEQYF; CDR3nt: TGTGCCATCAGTGAGCTAGCGAAGGACCCCTACGAGCAGTACTTC
v_gene: TRBV27; j_gene: TRBJ1-6; abundance: -; d_gene: TRBD1; CDR3aa: CASSRPLGQGSYNSPLHF; CDR3nt: TGTGCCAGCAGCCGCCCCTTAGGACAGGGAAGCTATAATTCACCCCTCCACTTT
v_gene: TRBV30; j_gene: TRBJ2-5; abundance: -; d_gene: -; CDR3aa: CAWTPWDNQETQYF; CDR3nt: TGTGCCTGGACCCCCTGGGACAACCAAGAGACCCAGTACTTC
v_gene: TRBV6-5; j_gene: TRBJ1-1; abundance: -; d_gene: TRBD1; CDR3aa: CASRRTGTAEAFF; CDR3nt: TGTGCCAGCAGGCGCACCGGGACAGCTGAAGCTTTCTTT
v_gene: TRBV2; j_gene: TRBJ2-2; abundance: -; d_gene: TRBD2; CDR3aa: CASSGRRGGLTGELFF; CDR3nt: TGTGCCAGCAGTGGACGGCGGGGGGGCCTCACCGGGGAGCTGTTTTTT